Listed below are T cell receptor beta chains from one sample, sequenced in a study of spatial heterogeneity in lung cancer. TCRdb reprocessed the 5' RACE reads with MiXCR, giving one entry per CDR3 protein. The top ten hold roughly 5.6% of the sample, which has about 85,000 distinct CDR3 sequences, about a fifth seen once. The source material was PBMCs, sampled at surgery. Receptors were obtained from a male donor with early-stage non-small cell lung cancer. CDR3s include the opening cysteine and the closing phenylalanine or tryptophan. Each record gives: CDR3 protein, CDR3 DNA, V gene, clone size, J gene, D gene. A D gene is named only where the DNA matches it firmly. Clone size is not always given. Where it is, it says once, few, many or a class for expanded clones.

cdr3_aa: CASSQVRGLGTDTQYF; cdr3_nt: TGTGCCAGCAGCCAAGTTCGCGGGCTAGGGACAGATACGCAGTATTTT; v_call: TRBV14; clone_size: -; j_call: TRBJ2-3; d_call: -
cdr3_aa: CASSGAGTLGAYEQYF; cdr3_nt: TGTGCCAGCAGTGGAGCCGGGACATTGGGGGCCTACGAGCAGTACTTC; v_call: TRBV6-2/TRBV6-3; clone_size: few; j_call: TRBJ2-7; d_call: -
cdr3_aa: CSVGSRLAGYYEQYF; cdr3_nt: TGCAGCGTTGGGTCAAGACTAGCGGGTTACTACGAGCAGTACTTC; v_call: TRBV29-1; clone_size: -; j_call: TRBJ2-7; d_call: TRBD2
cdr3_aa: CASSVGIQETQYF; cdr3_nt: TGTGCCAGCAGCGTAGGGATTCAAGAGACCCAGTACTTC; v_call: TRBV9; clone_size: -; j_call: TRBJ2-5; d_call: -
cdr3_aa: CAGSGTGAGEQYF; cdr3_nt: TGTGCCGGGTCGGGGACAGGGGCTGGAGAGCAGTACTTC; v_call: TRBV2; clone_size: -; j_call: TRBJ2-7; d_call: TRBD1
cdr3_aa: CASSLARVAGDETQYF; cdr3_nt: TGTGCCAGCAGCTTAGCGAGGGTAGCGGGGGATGAGACCCAGTACTTC; v_call: TRBV11-1; clone_size: -; j_call: TRBJ2-5; d_call: TRBD2
cdr3_aa: CASTQGLLGEVSPLHF; cdr3_nt: TGTGCCAGCACCCAAGGCCTTCTGGGGGAAGTTTCACCCCTCCACTTT; v_call: TRBV6-2/TRBV6-3; clone_size: -; j_call: TRBJ1-6; d_call: -
cdr3_aa: CASSRTTGGIAGANVLTF; cdr3_nt: TGTGCCAGCAGCCGGACGACAGGAGGAATAGCTGGGGCCAACGTCCTGACTTTC; v_call: TRBV3-1; clone_size: -; j_call: TRBJ2-6; d_call: -
cdr3_aa: CASSTSATRGDTQYF; cdr3_nt: TGTGCCAGTTCGACTAGCGCAACACGGGGAGATACGCAGTATTTT; v_call: TRBV19; clone_size: -; j_call: TRBJ2-3; d_call: TRBD2
cdr3_aa: CSARRARSYEQYF; cdr3_nt: TGCAGTGCTAGAAGGGCCCGCTCCTACGAGCAGTACTTC; v_call: TRBV20-1; clone_size: few; j_call: TRBJ2-7; d_call: -
cdr3_aa: CAGGTGGEETQYF; cdr3_nt: TGTGCCGGCGGGACAGGGGGCGAAGAGACCCAGTACTTC; v_call: TRBV6-6; clone_size: few; j_call: TRBJ2-5; d_call: TRBD1
cdr3_aa: CASSPGVGGNNEQFF; cdr3_nt: TGTGCCAGCAGCCCGGGAGTAGGGGGAAACAATGAGCAGTTCTTC; v_call: TRBV13; clone_size: many; j_call: TRBJ2-1; d_call: -
cdr3_aa: CASSLAPTGVHQPQHF; cdr3_nt: TGTGCCAGCAGCTTAGCCCCGACAGGGGTTCATCAGCCCCAGCATTTT; v_call: TRBV7-8; clone_size: -; j_call: TRBJ1-5; d_call: TRBD1
cdr3_aa: CSVAGGGNSGNTIYF; cdr3_nt: TGCAGCGTTGCCGGGGGGGGAAACTCTGGAAACACCATATATTTT; v_call: TRBV29-1; clone_size: -; j_call: TRBJ1-3; d_call: -
cdr3_aa: CASSFGGNEQFF; cdr3_nt: TGTGCCAGCAGTTTCGGGGGGAATGAGCAGTTCTTC; v_call: TRBV12-3/TRBV12-4; clone_size: few; j_call: TRBJ2-1; d_call: TRBD2
cdr3_aa: CASSRQGPNSPLHF; cdr3_nt: TGTGCCAGCAGCCGACAGGGGCCAAATTCACCCCTCCACTTT; v_call: TRBV3-1; clone_size: few; j_call: TRBJ1-6; d_call: TRBD1
cdr3_aa: CASSLEEETQYF; cdr3_nt: TGTGCCAGCAGCTTAGAAGAGGAGACCCAGTACTTC; v_call: TRBV13; clone_size: -; j_call: TRBJ2-5; d_call: -
cdr3_aa: CATSDLGRSSTDTQYF; cdr3_nt: TGTGCCACCAGTGATTTGGGTAGATCGAGCACAGATACGCAGTATTTT; v_call: TRBV24-1; clone_size: once; j_call: TRBJ2-3; d_call: -
cdr3_aa: CAISVAGGTNTGELFF; cdr3_nt: TGTGCCATCAGTGTAGCGGGAGGGACGAACACCGGGGAGCTGTTTTTT; v_call: TRBV10-3; clone_size: -; j_call: TRBJ2-2; d_call: TRBD2
cdr3_aa: CASSELTPTGANVLTF; cdr3_nt: TGTGCCAGCAGTGAGTTGACACCGACGGGGGCCAACGTCCTGACTTTC; v_call: TRBV2; clone_size: many; j_call: TRBJ2-6; d_call: -
cdr3_aa: CASSLRDPAAKNIQYF; cdr3_nt: TGTGCCAGCAGCTTACGGGACCCTGCGGCCAAAAACATTCAGTACTTC; v_call: TRBV7-3; clone_size: -; j_call: TRBJ2-4; d_call: -
cdr3_aa: CASRGLAGGLSEQFF; cdr3_nt: TGCGCCAGCAGGGGACTAGCGGGAGGGCTCAGTGAGCAGTTCTTC; v_call: TRBV5-1; clone_size: few; j_call: TRBJ2-1; d_call: TRBD2
cdr3_aa: CASRQGLAVETQYF; cdr3_nt: TGTGCCAGCAGACAAGGACTAGCGGTAGAGACCCAGTACTTC; v_call: TRBV2; clone_size: few; j_call: TRBJ2-5; d_call: TRBD2
cdr3_aa: CASSQGQDIYEQYF; cdr3_nt: TGTGCCAGCAGCCAAGGACAGGACATCTACGAGCAGTACTTC; v_call: TRBV28; clone_size: few; j_call: TRBJ2-7; d_call: TRBD1
cdr3_aa: CSALGTGDNQPQHF; cdr3_nt: TGCAGTGCCTTAGGGACAGGGGATAATCAGCCCCAGCATTTT; v_call: TRBV20-1; clone_size: few; j_call: TRBJ1-5; d_call: TRBD1
cdr3_aa: CASSPMGAGANVLTF; cdr3_nt: TGTGCCAGCAGCCCAATGGGGGCTGGGGCCAACGTCCTGACTTTC; v_call: TRBV3-1; clone_size: -; j_call: TRBJ2-6; d_call: -
cdr3_aa: CAISPGQSTDTQYF; cdr3_nt: TGTGCCATCAGTCCGGGACAGAGCACAGATACGCAGTATTTT; v_call: TRBV10-3; clone_size: -; j_call: TRBJ2-3; d_call: TRBD1
cdr3_aa: CSVSRGRITEAFF; cdr3_nt: TGCAGCGTTTCTAGGGGGCGGATCACTGAAGCTTTCTTT; v_call: TRBV29-1; clone_size: -; j_call: TRBJ1-1; d_call: TRBD1
cdr3_aa: CASSLALQAPHF; cdr3_nt: TGTGCCAGCAGTTTAGCCCTGCAGGCCCCCCACTTT; v_call: TRBV12-3/TRBV12-4; clone_size: -; j_call: TRBJ1-6; d_call: -
cdr3_aa: CASSRTADNEQFF; cdr3_nt: TGTGCCAGCAGCCGCACCGCGGACAATGAGCAGTTCTTC; v_call: TRBV7-6; clone_size: -; j_call: TRBJ2-1; d_call: -
cdr3_aa: CASSPRWAKNIQYF; cdr3_nt: TGTGCCAGCAGTCCCAGGTGGGCCAAAAACATTCAGTACTTC; v_call: TRBV27; clone_size: -; j_call: TRBJ2-4; d_call: -
cdr3_aa: CAIPAPTISGANVLTF; cdr3_nt: TGTGCCATCCCCGCCCCCACAATCTCTGGGGCCAACGTCCTGACTTTC; v_call: TRBV10-3; clone_size: many; j_call: TRBJ2-6; d_call: -
cdr3_aa: CASMQHPNLNQPQHF; cdr3_nt: TGTGCCAGCATGCAACACCCCAATCTCAATCAGCCCCAGCATTTT; v_call: TRBV14; clone_size: -; j_call: TRBJ1-5; d_call: -
cdr3_aa: CASTKYRGDSPLHF; cdr3_nt: TGTGCCAGCACCAAGTACAGGGGTGACTCACCCCTCCACTTT; v_call: TRBV6-2/TRBV6-3; clone_size: -; j_call: TRBJ1-6; d_call: TRBD1
cdr3_aa: CASSPTTSGANVLTF; cdr3_nt: TGTGCCAGCAGCCCGACCACCTCTGGGGCCAACGTCCTGACTTTC; v_call: TRBV5-6; clone_size: few; j_call: TRBJ2-6; d_call: -
cdr3_aa: CASSGTNNEQFF; cdr3_nt: TGTGCCAGCAGTGGGACCAACAATGAGCAGTTCTTC; v_call: TRBV12-3/TRBV12-4; clone_size: few; j_call: TRBJ2-1; d_call: -
cdr3_aa: CASSSTREFYYGYTF; cdr3_nt: TGTGCCAGCAGCTCAACCAGAGAGTTTTACTATGGCTACACCTTC; v_call: TRBV7-2; clone_size: -; j_call: TRBJ1-2; d_call: -
cdr3_aa: CASSFTTYNEQFF; cdr3_nt: TGTGCCAGCAGTTTCACCACCTACAATGAGCAGTTCTTC; v_call: TRBV6-5; clone_size: few; j_call: TRBJ2-1; d_call: -
cdr3_aa: CASSQSAQDANTGELFF; cdr3_nt: TGCGCCAGCAGTCAATCGGCTCAGGACGCGAACACCGGGGAGCTGTTTTTT; v_call: TRBV23-1; clone_size: many; j_call: TRBJ2-2; d_call: -
cdr3_aa: CASRPDTGYEQYF; cdr3_nt: TGTGCCAGTCGACCGGACACCGGCTACGAGCAGTACTTC; v_call: TRBV19; clone_size: -; j_call: TRBJ2-7; d_call: -
cdr3_aa: CASSTAGVNTGELFF; cdr3_nt: TGTGCCAGCAGTACAGCGGGTGTTAACACCGGGGAGCTGTTTTTT; v_call: TRBV6-6; clone_size: few; j_call: TRBJ2-2; d_call: -
cdr3_aa: CASSPYRGEDTQYF; cdr3_nt: TGTGCCAGCTCACCGTACAGGGGCGAAGATACGCAGTATTTT; v_call: TRBV18; clone_size: few; j_call: TRBJ2-3; d_call: TRBD1
cdr3_aa: CASSLREDEQFF; cdr3_nt: TGTGCCAGCTCACTTAGAGAGGATGAGCAGTTCTTC; v_call: TRBV18; clone_size: few; j_call: TRBJ2-1; d_call: -
cdr3_aa: CASSTTSPGELFF; cdr3_nt: TGTGCCAGCAGCACTACTAGCCCCGGGGAGCTGTTTTTT; v_call: TRBV6-2/TRBV6-3; clone_size: -; j_call: TRBJ2-2; d_call: -
cdr3_aa: CASGRRGLNTEAFF; cdr3_nt: TGTGCCTCGGGGCGTCGGGGGCTGAACACTGAAGCTTTCTTT; v_call: TRBV30; clone_size: many; j_call: TRBJ1-1; d_call: -
cdr3_aa: CASRIGKSRNEQFF; cdr3_nt: TGTGCCAGTAGAATAGGGAAGTCTCGCAATGAGCAGTTCTTC; v_call: TRBV19; clone_size: few; j_call: TRBJ2-1; d_call: -
cdr3_aa: CASVGDTRSLNTGELFF; cdr3_nt: TGTGCCAGCGTCGGGGACACCCGTTCTCTGAACACCGGGGAGCTGTTTTTT; v_call: TRBV7-9; clone_size: -; j_call: TRBJ2-2; d_call: -
cdr3_aa: CASSPSGYEQYF; cdr3_nt: TGCGCCAGCAGCCCTAGCGGGTACGAGCAGTACTTC; v_call: TRBV5-1; clone_size: few; j_call: TRBJ2-7; d_call: TRBD2
cdr3_aa: CASSRRRELNNEQFF; cdr3_nt: TGTGCCAGCAGCCGCCGGCGGGAGTTGAACAATGAGCAGTTCTTC; v_call: TRBV28; clone_size: -; j_call: TRBJ2-1; d_call: TRBD2
cdr3_aa: CSAYTGGMNTEAFF; cdr3_nt: TGCAGTGCTTATACAGGGGGCATGAACACTGAAGCTTTCTTT; v_call: TRBV20-1; clone_size: -; j_call: TRBJ1-1; d_call: TRBD1